This T cell receptor beta chain was obtained from a study of T-cell reconstitution after alpha-beta-depleted transplantation in children (dated by TCRdb to 2015 to 2016). For context, the study as a whole: Using TCR repertoire profiling, the study quantitatively followed how T-cell immune reconstitution unfolded in children after TCRalphabeta/CD19-depleted allogeneic hematopoietic cell transplantation.

This clonotype has more than one count but fewer than ten. What this receptor recognizes is not known. No qualities accompany the bases; no much larger clone lies one base away. Libraries were prepared through PCR. These reads were obtained on an Illumina HiSeq 2500. TCR library preparation used molecular barcoding, with unique molecular identifiers applied to normalize quantification of the TCRbeta repertoire. In-frame beta chains were kept once TCRdb had trimmed the public reads at Q25 with fastp and called clones with MiXCR. For every CDR3 protein sequence, its rows merge into one entry that carries the most common genes and DNA. For this sample there are about 640,000 distinct CDR3 sequences; 15% to 20% appear just once. The biggest ten clones account for 0.9% to 1.2% of the sample. The CDR3 measures 14 amino acids from cysteine to phenylalanine. The kept DNA is CDR3 alone, 42 bases in frame from the first base. Trimming accounts for 3 bases at V and 2 bases at J, while the number of junction bases matched to no gene is 3. Based on the germline V gene, the CDR1 and CDR2 sequences are SGHTA and FQGNSA.

Sequencing was performed on PBMCs from the stem cell graft donor, taken from the stem cell graft. The sequence is built from TRBV7-2 and TRBJ2-5; 7 bases in the middle match TRBD2. The clonotype was recovered from a human donor who donated a stem cell graft to a child with acute myeloid leukemia. The sequence in DNA is TGTGCCAGCAGCTTCCAGCGGGGTCAAGAGACCCAGTACTTC. Its protein reads: CASSFQRGQETQYF.